This T cell receptor (beta chain) is from a study of blood T cell repertoires in COVID-19. In the authors' workflow: Amplification with reference gene primers provided the estimates of nucleated cell counts. TCRdb's copy holds only in-frame clones and misses some; the assay was immunoSEQ multiplex PCR. D and trimming come from the DNA, and the V and J calls and clone size come from that table. The sample lists some 150,000 clones; approximately 80% were seen once. V was pared by 3 bases and J by 6 bases, with 17 bases between. The CDR3 extends over 15 amino acids. Germline assignment: CDR1 SNHLY and CDR2 FYNNEI.

The sample comprised PBMCs or T cells enriched from blood (not recorded which). The clonotype was recovered from a woman between 35 and 50 years old who had recovered from COVID-19. This rearrangement joins TRBV2 to TRBJ1-2; no reliable D call. The CDR3 is CASSESRRSMNGYTF. The CDR3 region has the DNA TGTGCCAGCAGTGAGTCACGCCGCTCTATGAATGGCTACACCTTC.